This TCR beta chain appears in the sequencing data of a study of PD-L1 blockade in urothelial cancer. Noted time point: pretreatment peripheral blood. J lost 3 bases, V lost 6 bases, and 15 bases had no gene match. Germline CDR1 reads LNHDA; CDR2 reads SQIVND (reference sequence). This CDR3 is 19 amino acids long. TCRdb keeps only in-frame clones here, not all; method: immunoSEQ multiplex PCR. The sample has 48,000 or so clones; about 83% are singletons. This clonotype was sampled from a woman aged 55-69 years with urothelial cancer. This sample comprised PBMCs, obtained around atezolizumab (anti-PD-L1) treatment. The chain has TRBV19 and TRBJ2-3, with 13 bases that match TRBD2. CDR3 bases: TGTGCCAGTAGCCGATCCGGGACTAGCGGGGTGGGTATGACAGATACGCAGTATTTT. Its protein is CASSRSGTSGVGMTDTQYF.